This passage covers 25 T cell receptor beta chains from one sample sequenced in a study of T cell responses to AZD1222 COVID-19 vaccine. Repertoires were generated with immunoSEQ multiplex PCR, while TCRdb's copy carries only in-frame clones and drops some. This table holds approximately 140,000 clones, 85% to 95% found once. The sample here was peripheral blood, taken 28 days after the second AZD1222 dose. These receptors were collected from an adult who received the AZD1222 COVID-19 vaccine.

In this sample, this clone turned up once. The J gene is TRBJ1-2, the V gene TRBV5-4; D is unclear. Germline V gene lookup returns CDR1 SGHNT and CDR2 YYREEE (reference sequence). The V and J ends lost 0 bases and 5 bases respectively, with 8 bases between them. CDR3 length: 13 residues. The CDR3 nucleotides are TGTGCCAGCAGCTTGGGGGCCGGATATGGCTACACCTTC. This gives the protein CASSLGAGYGYTF. The complete variable domain, with remaining parts taken from reference TRBV5-4 and TRBJ1-2, reads ETGVTQSPTHLIKTRGQQVTLRCSSQSGHNTVSWYQQALGQGPQFIFQYYREEENGRGNFPPRFSGLQFPNYSSELNVNALELDDSALYLCASSLGAGYGYTFGSGTRLTVV.

The chain has TRBV18 and TRBJ2-1, with 7 bases matching TRBD1. V lost 4 bases, J lost 6 bases, and 15 bases stayed unmatched. Looked up from germline, CDR1 is KGHSH and CDR2 is LQKENI. The CDR3 extends over 17 amino acids. The chain's CDR3 is CASSRTRGGAGSNEQFF. In nucleotides, the CDR3 is TGTGCCAGCTCACGGACCCGAGGGGGCGCAGGATCCAATGAGCAGTTCTTC. The full variable domain, completed using reference TRBV18 and TRBJ2-1, is NAGVMQNPRHLVRRRGQEARLRCSPMKGHSHVYWYRQLPEEGLKFMVYLQKENIIDESGMPKERFSAEFPKEGPSILRIQQVVRGDSAAYFCASSRTRGGAGSNEQFFGPGTRLTVL.

This CDR3 reads CASGLGQGARGNTIYF. CDR3 coding DNA: TGTGCTAGTGGCCTTGGACAGGGGGCGCGGGGAAACACCATATATTTT. This chain uses TRBV12-5 with TRBJ1-3; 11 nucleotides align to TRBD1. This CDR3 region has 16 residues. Germline V gene sequence: CDR1 LGHNT, CDR2 FRNRAP. Trimming took 6 bases from V and 4 from J; bases not matched to a gene: 8.

The chain joins TRBV7-2 to TRBJ2-5; D not resolved. This CDR3 spans 14 amino acids. Trimming cost V 1 base and J 4 bases, with 10 bases left between them. The germline V gene encodes CDR1 SGHTA and CDR2 FQGNSA. CDR3: CASSLGLMGETQYF. DNA for the CDR3: TGTGCCAGCAGCTTAGGCCTCATGGGAGAGACCCAGTACTTC.

The chain couples TRBV4-2 to TRBJ1-1, with D unresolved. Germline-derived CDR1 and CDR2 are LGHNA and YNFKEQ. V was pared by 3 bases and J by 2 bases, with 4 bases between. CDR3 length: 12 amino acids. The CDR3 DNA sequence: TGTGCCAGCAGCCAGACAAACACTGAAGCTTTCTTT. Translated: CASSQTNTEAFF.

This chain joins TRBV25-1 and TRBJ2-1; TRBD2 aligns across 7 bases. Trimming cost V 2 bases and J 2 bases; bases outside gene matches: 3. CDR1 and CDR2 from the germline V gene are MGHDK and SYGVNS. There are 15 residues in the CDR3. CDR3 loop: CASSEAGDPYNEQFF. The CDR3, as DNA: TGTGCCAGCAGTGAAGCGGGAGATCCCTACAATGAGCAGTTCTTC.

The V call is TRBV9, the J call TRBJ2-1, with a possible D match to TRBD2 (5 bases). The CDR3 length is 12 residues. Trimming cost V 1 base and J 7 bases, with 6 bases left between them. Germline V CDR1 and CDR2: SGDLS, YYNGEE. For the CDR3, the DNA is TGTGCCAGCAGCGTATCGGGGAATGAGCAGTTCTTC. It yields the protein CASSVSGNEQFF.

The genes are TRBV6-5 and TRBJ1-4; perhaps TRBD1 as D (5 bases). The CDR3 length is 14 residues. CDR1 and CDR2 from the germline V gene are MNHEY and SVGAGI. Trimming shortened V by 8 bases and J by 6 bases, and 16 bases separated the two germline ends. Here the CDR3 DNA reads TGTGCCAGCCAGGGTGGAGGGGCCTATGAAAAACTGTTTTTT. The encoded protein is CASQGGGAYEKLFF.

CDR3 DNA sequence: TGTGCCAGCAGCGGTCCGGGGGGCAATGAGCAGTTCTTC. Translated, it gives CASSGPGGNEQFF. The chain employs TRBV13 and TRBJ2-1, with TRBD2 identical over 7 bases. The CDR3 runs 13 residues. The trim removed 5 bases at V and 6 bases at J, leaving 4 bases unmatched. The germline V gene encodes CDR1 PRHDT and CDR2 FYEKMQ (reference sequence).

The genes are TRBV27 and TRBJ1-5, with TRBD1 identical over 10 bases. Germline values: CDR1 MNHEY, CDR2 SMNVEV (reference sequence). The CDR3 runs 14 residues. The ends lost 8 bases at V and 8 bases at J; junction bases unmatched: 9. The CDR3 is CASGTGVELKPQHF. CDR3 nucleotides: TGTGCCAGCGGGACAGGGGTGGAATTGAAGCCCCAGCATTTT.

Only one count was recorded for this clone. Other DNA sequences within the sample encode an identical CDR3. The chain has TRBV18 and TRBJ1-5, with a possible D match to TRBD1 (5 bases). Germline-derived CDR1 and CDR2 are KGHSH and LQKENI. Trimming removed 6 bases from V and 5 bases from J, with 11 bases in between. The CDR3 length is 13 residues. CDR3 bases: TGTGCCAGCTCCCGGGGGAGGGATCAGCCCCAGCATTTT. Its protein product is CASSRGRDQPQHF.

A single count supports this clone. This rearrangement joins TRBV6-5 to TRBJ2-7; D might be TRBD2 (6 bases). V dropped 8 bases and J dropped 0 bases, with 14 bases sitting between them. Germline-derived CDR1 and CDR2 are MNHEY and SVGAGI. This CDR3 spans 14 amino acids. The CDR3 DNA is TGTGCCAGCCACGGGACTCCCAGCTCCTACGAGCAGTACTTC. It translates to CASHGTPSSYEQYF.

The chain uses TRBV19 and TRBJ1-3, with TRBD1 matching 7 bases. Germline-derived CDR1 and CDR2 are LNHDA and SQIVND (reference sequence). The CDR3 runs to 13 residues. V shed 11 bases and J 2 bases; nucleotides not matched to a gene: 6. DNA for the CDR3: TGTGCCGCGACAACAGGGGCTGGAAACACCATATATTTT. Translation gives CAATTGAGNTIYF.

The gene calls are TRBV10-3 and TRBJ2-5; a possible D gene is TRBD1 (5 bases). Looked up from germline, CDR1 is ENHRY and CDR2 is SYGVKD. Trimming stripped 0 bases from V and 2 bases from J, with 10 bases between. The length of the CDR3 is 15 residues. The CDR3 here is CAISESDGAQETQYF. Written as DNA, the CDR3 is TGTGCCATCAGTGAGTCGGATGGGGCGCAAGAGACCCAGTACTTC.

The gene calls are TRBV19 and TRBJ2-1, with a weak D call TRBD1 (5 bases). Trimming left V 5 bases short and J 0 bases short, with 14 bases between. Germline CDR1 is LNHDA and CDR2 is SQIVND (reference sequence). This CDR3 has 16 amino acids. CDR3 loop: CASSPGDRSSYNEQFF. The CDR3 DNA reads TGTGCCAGTAGTCCTGGAGACAGAAGCTCCTACAATGAGCAGTTCTTC.

CDR3 region: CASSQDLSRMGYTF. The CDR3 DNA follows: TGCGCCAGCAGCCAAGATTTATCCAGGATGGGCTACACCTTC. The J gene is TRBJ1-2, the V gene TRBV4-3; D is undetermined. CDR1 and CDR2 (germline): LGHNA, YSLEER. This CDR3 spans 14 amino acids. V was trimmed by 0 bases and J by 8 bases, leaving 13 bases between them.

The chain joins TRBV7-9 to TRBJ1-2; tentative D call: TRBD1 (6 bases). Germline lookup yields CDR1 SEHNR and CDR2 FQNEAQ (reference sequence). CDR3 length equals 14 residues. The V and J ends lost 6 bases and 4 bases respectively, with 15 bases between them. In DNA, the CDR3 is TGTGCCAGCAGACCCGGGGGCTCGAGCTATGGCTACACCTTC. As protein: CASRPGGSSYGYTF. Using reference TRBV7-9 and TRBJ1-2 for the parts outside the CDR3, the full variable domain is DTGVSQNPRHKITKRGQNVTFRCDPISEHNRLYWYRQTLGQGPEFLTYFQNEAQLEKSRLLSDRFSAERPKGSFSTLEIQRTEQGDSAMYLCASRPGGSSYGYTFGSGTRLTVV.

This sequence joins TRBV18 and TRBJ2-6; 9 nucleotides align to TRBD1. Germline assignment: CDR1 KGHSH and CDR2 LQKENI. The CDR3 totals 19 residues. The trim removed 3 bases at V and 0 bases at J, leaving 9 bases unmatched. The CDR3, as DNA: TGTGCCAGCTCACCTGGGGTCGGGACAGGGCACTCTGGGGCCAACGTCCTGACTTTC. It is translated as CASSPGVGTGHSGANVLTF.

This sequence joins TRBV7-2 and TRBJ2-1; D call uncertain. CDR3 size: 15 residues. Germline CDR1 and CDR2: SGHTA and FQGNSA. Trimming pared 2 bases from V and 0 bases from J, leaving 8 bases between. CDR3 loop: CASSLLGFSYNEQFF. The CDR3 nucleotides read TGTGCCAGCAGCTTACTTGGCTTCTCCTACAATGAGCAGTTCTTC.

This clone was detected many times. Distinct nucleotide sequences in the sample also encode this CDR3. The chain uses TRBV29-1 and TRBJ1-2; D possibly corresponds to TRBD1 (5 bases). Trimming removed 2 bases at V and 2 bases at J, with 9 bases between. The CDR3 has 13 amino acids. Germline V gene sequence: CDR1 SQVTM, CDR2 ANQGSEA. The DNA for the CDR3 is TGCAGCGTTGAAAGTGGGGACAACTATGGCTACACCTTC. Its translation is CSVESGDNYGYTF.

The J gene is TRBJ2-7, the V gene TRBV2; D call uncertain. V lost 1 base and J 0 bases, leaving 10 bases between the germline ends. The V gene's germline CDR1 is SNHLY and CDR2 FYNNEI. The CDR3 length is 15 residues. DNA for the CDR3: TGTGCCAGCAGTGAAGGGCCCAGGAGCTCCTACGAGCAGTACGTC. Translating gives CASSEGPRSSYEQYV.

The chain combines TRBV19 with TRBJ2-2; 11 positions agree with TRBD2. The germline CDR1 and CDR2 sequences are LNHDA and SQIVND (reference sequence). This CDR3 region has 15 residues. Losses at the gene ends were 5 bases for V and 6 bases for J; bases not matched to a gene: 5. CDR3 in DNA: TGTGCCAGTAGTCTTAGCGGGAGGGGTGCCGGGGAGCTGTTTTTT. It translates to CASSLSGRGAGELFF. The entire variable domain, with the rest obtained from reference TRBV19 and TRBJ2-2, is as follows: DGGITQSPKYLFRKEGQNVTLSCEQNLNHDAMYWYRQDPGQGLRLIYYSQIVNDFQKGDIAEGYSVSREKKESFPLTVTSAQKNPTAFYLCASSLSGRGAGELFFGEGSRLTVL.

The CDR3 loop reads CASSWTGGRTGELFF. In nucleotides, the CDR3 is TGTGCCAGCAGCTGGACAGGGGGGCGGACCGGGGAGCTGTTTTTT. This chain joins TRBV7-2 and TRBJ2-2; the match to TRBD1 covers 10 bases. There are 15 residues in the CDR3. The V and J ends lost 4 bases and 5 bases, in that order; junction bases with no gene match: 4. Germline V gene lookup returns CDR1 SGHTA and CDR2 FQGNSA.

On this clone itself: Other DNA sequences from this sample encode an identical CDR3 as well. V gene TRBV5-1 combines with J gene TRBJ2-7; 10 bases align to TRBD1. This CDR3 region has 15 residues. V lost 4 bases, J lost 3 bases, and 7 bases stayed unmatched. Germline loops: CDR1 SGHRS, CDR2 YFSETQ. The CDR3 sequence: CASSQRQGAGYEQYF. CDR3 sequence (DNA): TGCGCCAGCAGCCAGAGACAGGGGGCGGGCTACGAGCAGTACTTC.

The chain uses TRBV12-5 and TRBJ2-1; D tentatively reads TRBD1 or TRBD2 (5 bases each). The CDR3 extends over 19 amino acids. The germline CDR1 and CDR2 sequences are LGHNT and FRNRAP. V dropped 4 bases and J dropped 4 bases, with 26 bases sitting between them. The CDR3 reads CASGSSTTGALLRYNEQFF. The CDR3, as DNA: TGTGCTAGTGGTTCGTCGACTACCGGGGCCTTACTGAGATACAATGAGCAGTTCTTC.